The clone carrying this TCR beta chain was detected once. Indicated treatment: roughly 19 received Ad26.COV2.S at low or high dose, single or two shots; several received placebo; per-sample allocation not given. Collection of the samples took place on day 63 after the first injection of vaccine or placebo. These data are taken from a study of Ad26.COV2.S vaccination and SARS-CoV-2 variants. Germline V lookup: CDR1 LGHNA, CDR2 YNFKEQ. After removal of 1 base from V and 3 bases from J, the junction contained 3 bases not matched to a gene. This CDR3 contains 15 residues. Sequencing was performed with immunoSEQ multiplex PCR; in TCRdb, only in-frame clones are kept and a portion is missing. The repertoire holds a few hundred thousand clones, with roughly 87% as singletons.

The chain employs TRBV4-2 and TRBJ2-1; 7 nucleotides align to TRBD1. Source: peripheral blood, taken in a trial of Ad26.COV2.S vaccine versus placebo. This clonotype was obtained from a person between 18 and 65 years old who received the Ad26.COV2.S COVID-19 vaccine or a placebo. CDR3 in amino acids: CASSQGDSSYNEQFF. The CDR3 bases are TGTGCCAGCAGCCAAGGGGACAGTAGCTACAATGAGCAGTTCTTC.